Below, 8 T cell receptor beta chains from the same sample are listed, as sequenced in a study of blood T cell repertoires in COVID-19. Profiled with immunoSEQ multiplex PCR; TCRdb holds only in-frame clones, not every one. The sample gives about 210,000 clones, 92% of which show up once; approximately 1.2% is in the top ten. The sample taken for sequencing was peripheral blood. The receptor set was obtained from a man under 40 with acute or convalescent COVID-19.

This clone was found once. This chain joins TRBV15 and TRBJ1-4; D is possibly TRBD1 (6 bases). V was trimmed by 0 bases and J by 0 bases, leaving 17 bases between them. CDR3 size: 19 residues. Germline V gene data show CDR1 as LNHNV and CDR2 as YYDKDF (reference sequence). This chain's CDR3 is CATSREFREGGATNEKLFF. The DNA of the CDR3 is TGTGCCACCAGCAGAGAGTTCAGGGAAGGGGGAGCAACTAATGAAAAACTGTTTTTT.

This chain links TRBV14 with TRBJ2-5; 8 nucleotides match TRBD1. CDR3 length: 15 amino acids. The ends lost 3 bases at V and 2 bases at J; junction bases unmatched: 5. Per the germline V gene, CDR1 is SGHDN and CDR2 is FVKESK. The CDR3 loop is CASSQWTGIQETQYF. CDR3 nucleotide sequence: TGTGCCAGCAGCCAGTGGACAGGGATTCAAGAGACCCAGTACTTC.

The rearrangement joins TRBV2 to TRBJ2-2; D possibly corresponds to TRBD1 (6 bases). This CDR3 has 17 residues. With 4 bases removed from V and 7 bases from J, the gap between germline ends came to 22 bases. CDR1 and CDR2 (germline): SNHLY, FYNNEI. The CDR3 DNA reads TGTGCCAGCAGTGTCGTTGAGGTACAGGGATTAGGCGGGGAGCTGTTTTTT. This codes for CASSVVEVQGLGGELFF. Combining the CDR3 with reference TRBV2 and TRBJ2-2 gives the whole variable domain EPEVTQTPSHQVTQMGQEVILRCVPISNHLYFYWYRQILGQKVEFLVSFYNNEISEKSEIFDDQFSVERPDGSNFTLKIRSTKLEDSAMYFCASSVVEVQGLGGELFFGEGSRLTVL.

The rearrangement joins TRBV7-6 to TRBJ1-4; D is perhaps TRBD1 (5 bases). V was shortened by 6 bases and J by 3 bases, with 8 bases between the two germline ends. Germline CDR1 reads SGHVS; CDR2 reads FNYEAQ. The CDR3 is 13 amino acids. The CDR3 DNA is TGTGCCAGCAGTCGACAGTCTAATGAAAAACTGTTTTTT. Its protein product is CASSRQSNEKLFF.

This clone has only one observation. V usage is TRBV5-5 and J usage is TRBJ2-1; 7 nucleotides line up with TRBD1. Trimming took 4 bases from V and 3 from J; bases not matched to a gene: 7. This CDR3 is 15 amino acids long. Germline CDR1 SGHKS, CDR2 YYEKEE (reference sequence). The CDR3 region is CASSNSGGNYNEQFF. The CDR3 bases are TGTGCCAGCAGCAACTCAGGGGGTAACTACAATGAGCAGTTCTTC.

The gene calls are TRBV27 and TRBJ2-4, with D perhaps matching TRBD1 (6 bases). Germline V lookup: CDR1 MNHEY, CDR2 SMNVEV (reference sequence). The CDR3 loop spans 14 amino acids. V dropped 5 bases and J dropped 6 bases, with 14 bases sitting between them. The CDR3 DNA follows: TGTGCCAGCAGTGACTTTGCAGGGGCAAACATTCAGTACTTC. This encodes CASSDFAGANIQYF.

This chain connects TRBV6-6 to TRBJ2-1; 7 bases are a match to TRBD2. Germline trimming cut 2 bases from V and 5 bases from J; bases unmatched to any gene: 3. The germline V gene encodes CDR1 MNHNY and CDR2 SVGAGI (reference sequence). CDR3 length equals 14 residues. CDR3 coding DNA: TGTGCCAGCAGTTACCCTGGGGGGGACAATGAGCAGTTCTTC. Amino acids: CASSYPGGDNEQFF.

The chain carries TRBV6-5 and TRBJ2-5; TRBD2 aligns across 13 bases. Germline loops: CDR1 MNHEY, CDR2 SVGAGI. Losses at the gene ends were 2 bases for V and 5 bases for J; bases not matched to a gene: 2. This CDR3 contains 15 residues. The CDR3 region has the DNA TGTGCCAGCAGTTACCAACTAGCGGGAGGGGAGACCCAGTACTTC. This encodes CASSYQLAGGETQYF.